These 22 T cell receptor beta chains originate from one sample sequenced in a study of T cell responses to AZD1222 COVID-19 vaccine. Only in-frame clones appear in the TCRdb table, and some are missing; sequencing was by immunoSEQ multiplex PCR. Of 150,000 or so clones listed, roughly nine tenths were seen once; the top ten hold roughly 1.3%. The starting material was peripheral blood, obtained 28 days after the second AZD1222 dose. The source is an adult who received the AZD1222 COVID-19 vaccine.

This rearrangement joins TRBV5-1 to TRBJ2-3; no firm D call. V was pared by 4 bases and J by 0 bases, with 9 bases between. This CDR3 spans 14 amino acids. Per germline, CDR1 SGHRS and CDR2 YFSETQ. In DNA form, the CDR3 reads TGCGCCAGCAGCGGACGCTCTAGCACAGATACGCAGTATTTT. Translation gives CASSGRSSTDTQYF. Full variable domain (rest looked up from reference TRBV5-1 and TRBJ2-3): KAGVTQTPRYLIKTRGQQVTLSCSPISGHRSVSWYQQTPGQGLQFLFEYFSETQRNKGNFPGRFSGRQFSNSRSEMNVSTLELGDSALYLCASSGRSSTDTQYFGPGTRLTVL.

This rearrangement joins TRBV7-9 to TRBJ2-3, with D possibly matching TRBD1 (6 bases). The germline V gene has CDR1 SEHNR and CDR2 FQNEAQ (reference sequence). CDR3 length equals 14 residues. V shed 2 bases and J shed 5 bases, with 11 bases lying between them. The chain's CDR3 is CASSLRGGGDTQYF. The DNA of the CDR3 is TGTGCCAGCAGCTTACGAGGGGGTGGAGATACGCAGTATTTT.

V is TRBV19 and J is TRBJ1-3, with D unclear. From germline, CDR1 is LNHDA and CDR2 SQIVND (reference sequence). The CDR3 has 13 amino acids. The V end lost 7 bases, the J end lost 0 bases, and 7 bases lay between the germline ends. Written as DNA, the CDR3 is TGTGCCAGTAATCCTCGCTCTGGAAACACCATATATTTT. Protein: CASNPRSGNTIYF.

The chain is built from TRBV5-8 and TRBJ2-2; 7 nucleotides align to TRBD1. The CDR3 extends over 16 amino acids. From germline, CDR1 is SGHTS and CDR2 YDEGEE. Trimming at V came to 3 bases and at J to 3 bases, leaving 8 bases not matched to a gene. CDR3 coding DNA: TGTGCCAGCAGCTCCCAGACAGGGTTTGACACCGGGGAGCTGTTTTTT. This translates into CASSSQTGFDTGELFF.

The chain is built from TRBV7-3 and TRBJ1-1, with 7 bases fitting TRBD1. V gave up 0 bases and J gave up 0 bases; unmatched junction bases: 7. Germline-derived CDR1 and CDR2 are SGHTA and FQGTGA. The CDR3 sequence is 17 residues long. CDR3 DNA: TGTGCCAGCAGCTTAACGGGGTTAACAGGGGTGAACACTGAAGCTTTCTTT. Protein product: CASSLTGLTGVNTEAFF.

The rearrangement joins TRBV7-8 to TRBJ1-4; no clear D. Germline CDR1 and CDR2: SGHVS and FQNEAQ. Trimming took 5 bases from V and 4 from J, leaving 14 bases between them. The CDR3 spans 15 residues. The CDR3: CASSPWTDDNEKLFF. The CDR3 DNA follows: TGTGCCAGCAGCCCCTGGACCGACGATAATGAAAAACTGTTTTTT.

The genes are TRBV15 and TRBJ1-5; D is ambiguous. The CDR3 is 13 amino acids. The germline gives CDR1 LNHNV, CDR2 YYDKDF (reference sequence). The ends were cut back, 2 bases at V and 5 bases at J, with 7 bases in the middle. In nucleotides, the CDR3 is TGTGCCACCAGCAGATATCAAGATCAGCCCCAGCATTTT. Protein sequence: CATSRYQDQPQHF. The variable domain in full, with the rest retrieved from reference TRBV15 and TRBJ1-5, is DAMVIQNPRYQVTQFGKPVTLSCSQTLNHNVMYWYQQKSSQAPKLLFHYYDKDFNNEADTPDNFQSRRPNTSFCFLDIRSPGLGDTAMYLCATSRYQDQPQHFGDGTRLSIL.

The chain uses TRBV11-1 and TRBJ2-7, with a weak D call TRBD2 (7 bases). The CDR3 length is 15 residues. Per germline, CDR1 SGHAT and CDR2 FQDESV (reference sequence). V was shortened by 4 bases and J by 7 bases, with 20 bases between the two germline ends. The CDR3, as DNA: TGTGCCAGCAGCTCCGGGGGAGGGGGACGGGGTGAGCAGTACTTC. This encodes CASSSGGGGRGEQYF.

V usage is TRBV6-4 and J usage is TRBJ2-3, with D perhaps assigned TRBD1 or TRBD2 (6 bases each). Germline V lookup: CDR1 MRHNA, CDR2 SNTAGT. CDR3 length: 18 amino acids. Deletions cut 2 bases from V and 0 bases from J, with 18 bases between. CDR3 bases: TGTGCCAGCAGTGACGTTAGGGGGGATTCGACTAGCACAGATACGCAGTATTTT. Amino acid sequence: CASSDVRGDSTSTDTQYF.

This chain connects TRBV19 to TRBJ1-1; D gene ambiguous. V lost 3 bases and J lost 2, with 7 bases in between. From germline, CDR1 is LNHDA and CDR2 SQIVND (reference sequence). The CDR3 is made up of 13 amino acids. In DNA, the CDR3 is TGTGCCAGTAGTATCCTCGTTAACACTGAAGCTTTCTTT. Translation gives CASSILVNTEAFF.

The V call is TRBV7-2, the J call TRBJ2-5; no clear D. The length of the CDR3 is 16 residues. Between the trimmed V and J ends, which lost 6 bases and 2 bases, there was a span of 19 bases. Looked up from germline, CDR1 is SGHTA and CDR2 is FQGNSA. The CDR3 sequence: CASSPDRPRPQETQYF. CDR3 sequence (DNA): TGTGCCAGCAGTCCAGACCGTCCCCGCCCTCAAGAGACCCAGTACTTC.

The CDR3 reads CASKPGTGFGYTF. The CDR3 nucleotides read TGTGCCAGCAAACCCGGGACAGGGTTTGGCTACACCTTC. The V and J genes are TRBV12-3 or TRBV12-4 and TRBJ1-2; 9 nucleotides align to TRBD1. The CDR3 sequence is 13 residues long. With 7 bases clipped from V and 7 bases from J, the junction kept 7 bases outside the gene matches.

This chain joins TRBV29-1 and TRBJ2-5; D perhaps matches TRBD2 (6 bases). Germline loops: CDR1 SQVTM, CDR2 ANQGSEA. The CDR3 loop spans 12 amino acids. V gave up 7 bases and J gave up 5 bases, with 14 bases separating them. The CDR3 reads CSARGRGETQYF. CDR3 nucleotides: TGCAGCGCCCGTGGGCGGGGTGAGACCCAGTACTTC.

This clone was picked up one time. V gene TRBV19 combines with J gene TRBJ2-7, with D possibly TRBD2 on 5 matching bases. Germline CDR1 and CDR2: LNHDA and SQIVND (reference sequence). Trimming stripped 7 bases from V and 2 bases from J, with 12 bases between. The CDR3 is 13 amino acids. CDR3 DNA sequence: TGTGCCAGTACCCCACCGGGAACCTACGAGCAGTACTTC. Its protein product is CASTPPGTYEQYF.

This chain joins TRBV19 and TRBJ1-3, with D maybe TRBD1 (5 bases). Trimming took 3 bases from V and 3 from J, leaving 21 bases between them. This CDR3 spans 18 amino acids. Per germline, CDR1 LNHDA and CDR2 SQIVND (reference sequence). CDR3 residues: CASSMARVVFPGGNTIYF. The CDR3 DNA follows: TGTGCCAGTAGTATGGCCAGGGTCGTATTTCCAGGTGGAAACACCATATATTTT.

This clone was seen only once. The chain is built from TRBV5-1 and TRBJ2-5, with D perhaps TRBD1 (6 bases). This CDR3 has 16 amino acids. Germline CDR1 reads SGHRS; CDR2 reads YFSETQ. Trimming cost V 4 bases and J 6 bases, with 22 bases left between them. The CDR3 spells CASSPQASRGVKTQYF. The CDR3 bases are TGCGCCAGCAGCCCTCAAGCGTCCAGGGGAGTGAAGACCCAGTACTTC.

This clone has just one count. The rearrangement links TRBV7-2 to TRBJ1-2; D may be TRBD1 (6 bases). Germline V gene lookup returns CDR1 SGHTA and CDR2 FQGNSA. This CDR3 spans 13 amino acids. V lost 4 bases and J 7 bases, leaving 13 bases between the germline ends. The CDR3, as DNA: TGTGCCAGCAGCTCAAACAGGGATACTGGCTACACCTTC. Amino acids: CASSSNRDTGYTF.

The chain joins TRBV9 to TRBJ2-1; 10 bases are shared with TRBD2. This CDR3 has 14 residues. Trimming took 4 bases from V and 6 from J; bases not matched to a gene: 4. Germline V gives CDR1 SGDLS, CDR2 YYNGEE. The CDR3 sequence is CASSLSGGANEQFF. The CDR3 region has the DNA TGTGCCAGCAGCCTCAGCGGGGGGGCCAATGAGCAGTTCTTC. The full variable domain, rest sourced from reference TRBV9 and TRBJ2-1, is DSGVTQTPKHLITATGQRVTLRCSPRSGDLSVYWYQQSLDQGLQFLIQYYNGEERAKGNILERFSAQQFPDLHSELNLSSLELGDSALYFCASSLSGGANEQFFGPGTRLTVL.

This chain connects TRBV7-2 to TRBJ1-1; 7 bases map to TRBD1. Germline values: CDR1 SGHTA, CDR2 FQGNSA. V gave up 6 bases and J gave up 4 bases; unmatched junction bases: 8. This CDR3 has 14 amino acids. The CDR3 region is CASSLMTGLTEAFF. For the CDR3, the DNA is TGTGCCAGCAGTCTAATGACAGGGCTCACTGAAGCTTTCTTT.

The V call is TRBV7-9, the J call TRBJ1-2; D unclear. Germline V CDR1 and CDR2: SEHNR, FQNEAQ (reference sequence). V was clipped by 3 bases and J by 8 bases, with 25 bases between them. CDR3 length: 17 residues. CDR3 DNA sequence: TGTGCCAGCAGCTTGGATCGAACGGGGTTGGGCAGCAAAGGCTACACCTTC. It yields the protein CASSLDRTGLGSKGYTF.

V and J are TRBV4-2 and TRBJ1-2, with TRBD1 matching over 9 bases. The germline V gene has CDR1 LGHNA and CDR2 YNFKEQ. The CDR3 totals 16 residues. The trim removed 1 base at V and 7 bases at J, leaving 10 bases unmatched. The chain's CDR3 is CASSQVGLQGALGYTF. CDR3 in DNA: TGTGCCAGCAGCCAAGTTGGACTACAGGGGGCGCTTGGCTACACCTTC.

The chain recombines TRBV9 with TRBJ1-1; D is perhaps TRBD1 (5 bases). V was shortened by 0 bases and J by 3 bases, with 18 bases between the two germline ends. Germline V gene sequence: CDR1 SGDLS, CDR2 YYNGEE. The CDR3 is made up of 17 amino acids. CDR3 DNA: TGTGCCAGCAGCGTAGATATGGGGGGTGCGGTGGACACTGAAGCTTTCTTT. It yields the protein CASSVDMGGAVDTEAFF.